This T cell receptor beta chain was sequenced for a study of T cells in Graves' hyperthyroidism and ophthalmopathy. Study-wide findings and caveats: Onset of ophthalmopathy came a median 6.5 months after the model predicted it. In blood, most of the thyroid clonotypes expanded above 0.001 were also present.

This clonotype was recorded a few times. Its antigen is still unknown. Using RNA transcripts as the source, TCR beta CDR3 regions were amplified. RT-PCR in the first round (using the HTBI primer set) targeted the TCR CDR3. A single record per CDR3 protein comes from TCRdb applying MiXCR to the multiplex PCR reads. The sample includes roughly 330,000 distinct CDR3 sequences, around 16% of them seen just once. Stability of Graves' hyperthyroidism was defined as absent ophthalmopathy progression within 18 months. The CDR3 is 13 amino acids. Trimming cost V 7 bases and J 5 bases, with 16 bases left between them. In germline, CDR1 is SQVTM, CDR2 ANQGSEA.

The chain links TRBV29-1 to TRBJ2-3; either TRBD1 or TRBD2 may fit D (5 bases each). This TCR was sampled from a man younger than 40 with Graves' hyperthyroidism. The sample taken for sequencing was blood. CDR3 DNA: TGCAGCGGGTCGGGGCTACGTGGAGATACGCAGTATTTT. Translated, it gives CSGSGLRGDTQYF.